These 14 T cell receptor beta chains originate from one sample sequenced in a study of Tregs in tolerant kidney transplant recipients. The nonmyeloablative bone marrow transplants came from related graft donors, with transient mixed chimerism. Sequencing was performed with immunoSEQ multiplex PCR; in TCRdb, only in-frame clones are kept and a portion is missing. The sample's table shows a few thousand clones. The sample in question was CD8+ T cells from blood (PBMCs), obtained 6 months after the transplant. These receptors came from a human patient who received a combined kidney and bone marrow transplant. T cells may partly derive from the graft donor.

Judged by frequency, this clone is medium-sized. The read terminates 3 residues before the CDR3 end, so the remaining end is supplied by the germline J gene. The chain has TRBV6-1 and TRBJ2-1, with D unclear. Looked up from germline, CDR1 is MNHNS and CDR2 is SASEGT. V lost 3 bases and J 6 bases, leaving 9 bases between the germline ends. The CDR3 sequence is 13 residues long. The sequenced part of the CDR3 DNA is TGTGCCAGCAGTGAGTGGCCCGCCAATGAG. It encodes CASSEWPANE. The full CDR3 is CASSEWPANEQFF.

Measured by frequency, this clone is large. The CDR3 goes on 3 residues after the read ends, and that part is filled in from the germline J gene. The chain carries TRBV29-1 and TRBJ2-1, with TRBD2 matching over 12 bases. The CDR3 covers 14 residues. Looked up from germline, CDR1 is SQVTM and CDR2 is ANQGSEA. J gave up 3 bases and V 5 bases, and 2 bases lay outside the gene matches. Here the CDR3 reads CSVKTSGSYNEQFF. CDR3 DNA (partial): TGCAGCGTTAAGACTAGCGGGAGCTACAATGAG.

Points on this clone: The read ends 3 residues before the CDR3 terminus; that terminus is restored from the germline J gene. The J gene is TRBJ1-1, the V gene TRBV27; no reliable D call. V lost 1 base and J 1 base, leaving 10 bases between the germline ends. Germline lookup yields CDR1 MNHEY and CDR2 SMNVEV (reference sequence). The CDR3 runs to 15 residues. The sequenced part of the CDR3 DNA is TGTGCCAGCAGTTTATATCGCCTTAGGAACACTGAA. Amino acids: CASSLYRLRNTE. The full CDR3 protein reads CASSLYRLRNTEAFF.

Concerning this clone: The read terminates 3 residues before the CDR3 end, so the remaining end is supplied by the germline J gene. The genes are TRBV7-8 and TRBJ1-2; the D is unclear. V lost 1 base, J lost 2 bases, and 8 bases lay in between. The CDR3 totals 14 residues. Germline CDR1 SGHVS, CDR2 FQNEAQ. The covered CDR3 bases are TGTGCCAGCAGCTTAGAAGGCAACAACTATGGC. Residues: CASSLEGNNYG. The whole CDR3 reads CASSLEGNNYGYTF.

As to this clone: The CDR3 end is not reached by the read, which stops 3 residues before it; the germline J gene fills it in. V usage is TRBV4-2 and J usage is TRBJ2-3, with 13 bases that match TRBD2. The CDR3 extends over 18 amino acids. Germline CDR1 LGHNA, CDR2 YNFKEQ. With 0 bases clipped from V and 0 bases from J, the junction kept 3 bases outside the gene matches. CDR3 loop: CASSQELAGGGSTDTQYF. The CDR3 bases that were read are TGTGCCAGCAGCCAAGAACTAGCGGGAGGGGGGAGCACAGATACG.

The CDR3 sequence is CASSLVTGSYEQYF. Partial CDR3 DNA: TGTGCCAGCAGCTTAGTCACAGGGTCCTACGAG. The chain recombines TRBV7-8 with TRBJ2-7, with TRBD1 as a possible D gene (6 bases). Read coverage stops 3 residues before the CDR3 terminus; the germline J gene supplies the remainder. Germline CDR1 SGHVS, CDR2 FQNEAQ. The CDR3 consists of 14 residues. Trimming took 1 base from V and 1 from J, leaving 8 bases between them.

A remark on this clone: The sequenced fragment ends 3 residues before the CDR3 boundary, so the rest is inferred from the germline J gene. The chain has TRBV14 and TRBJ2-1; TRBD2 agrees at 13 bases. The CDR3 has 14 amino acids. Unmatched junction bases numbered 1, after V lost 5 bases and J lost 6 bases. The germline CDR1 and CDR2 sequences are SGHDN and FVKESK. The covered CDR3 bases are TGTGCCAGCAGCAGGACTAGCGGGAGCAATGAG. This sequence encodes CASSRTSGSNE. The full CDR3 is CASSRTSGSNEQFF. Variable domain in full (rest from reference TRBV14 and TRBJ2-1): EAGVTQFPSHSVIEKGQTVTLRCDPISGHDNLYWYRRVMGKEIKFLLHFVKESKQDESGMPNNRFLAERTGGTYSTLKVQPAELEDSGVYFCASSRTSGSNEQFFGPGTRLTVL.

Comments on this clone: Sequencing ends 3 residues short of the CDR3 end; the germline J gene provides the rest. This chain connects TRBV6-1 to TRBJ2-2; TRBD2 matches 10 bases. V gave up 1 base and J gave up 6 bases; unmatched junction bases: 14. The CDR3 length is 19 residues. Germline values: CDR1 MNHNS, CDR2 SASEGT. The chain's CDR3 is CASSEEYLAGVYGPGELFF. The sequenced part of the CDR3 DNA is TGTGCCAGCAGTGAAGAGTACCTAGCGGGAGTTTATGGGCCCGGGGAG.

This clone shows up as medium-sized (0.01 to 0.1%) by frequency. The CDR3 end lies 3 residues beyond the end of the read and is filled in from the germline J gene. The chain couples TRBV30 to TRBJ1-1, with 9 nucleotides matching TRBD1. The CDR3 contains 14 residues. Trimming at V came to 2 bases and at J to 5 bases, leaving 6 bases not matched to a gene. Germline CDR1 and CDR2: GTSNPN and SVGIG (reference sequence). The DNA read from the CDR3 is TGTGCCTGGAGTCCCGGGACAGGGACGACTGAA. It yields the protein CAWSPGTGTTE. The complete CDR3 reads CAWSPGTGTTEAFF.

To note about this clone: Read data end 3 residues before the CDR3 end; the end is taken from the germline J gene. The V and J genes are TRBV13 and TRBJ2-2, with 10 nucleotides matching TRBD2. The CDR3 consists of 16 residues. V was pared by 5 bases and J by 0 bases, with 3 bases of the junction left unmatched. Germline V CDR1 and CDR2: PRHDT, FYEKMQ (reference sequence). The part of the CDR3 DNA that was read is TGTGCCAGCAGCCAGACTAGCGGGTCGAACACCGGGGAG. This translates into CASSQTSGSNTGE. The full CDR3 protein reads CASSQTSGSNTGELFF.

The sequenced CDR3 bases are TGCGCCAGCGGGGGAGGGACAGTCGGC. Encoded protein: CASGGGTVG. The CDR3, in full, reads CASGGGTVGYTF. This chain joins TRBV4-1 and TRBJ1-2, with 7 bases identical to TRBD1. From the germline J gene comes the end of the CDR3, since the read stops 3 residues before it. Per the germline V gene, CDR1 is MGHRA and CDR2 is YSYEKL. The CDR3 runs to 12 residues.

The CDR3 bases that were read are TGTGCCAGCAGCCAAGAGCTCTTTGGGGGCAACTACAATGAG. The encoded protein is CASSQELFGGNYNE. The full CDR3 reads CASSQELFGGNYNEQFF. V usage is TRBV4-2 and J usage is TRBJ2-1; perhaps TRBD1 as D (6 bases). Sequencing ends 3 residues short of the CDR3 end; the germline J gene provides the rest. Germline V CDR1 and CDR2: LGHNA, YNFKEQ. This CDR3 comprises 17 residues. Trimming shortened V by 0 bases and J by 3 bases, and 15 bases separated the two germline ends.

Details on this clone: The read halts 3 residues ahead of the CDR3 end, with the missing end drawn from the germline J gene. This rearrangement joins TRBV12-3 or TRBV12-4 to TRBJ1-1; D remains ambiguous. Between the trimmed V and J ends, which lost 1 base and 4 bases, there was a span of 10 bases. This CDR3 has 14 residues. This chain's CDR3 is CASSLGLMVTEAFF. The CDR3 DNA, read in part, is TGTGCCAGCAGTTTAGGTCTAATGGTCACTGAA.

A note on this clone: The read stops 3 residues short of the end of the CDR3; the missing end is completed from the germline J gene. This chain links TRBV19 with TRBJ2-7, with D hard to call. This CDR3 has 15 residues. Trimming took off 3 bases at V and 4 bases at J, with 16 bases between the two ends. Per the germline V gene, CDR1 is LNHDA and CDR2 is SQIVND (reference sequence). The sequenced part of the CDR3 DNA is TGTGCCAGTAGTATCAAGGGTTTAGATTTATACGAG. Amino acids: CASSIKGLDLYE. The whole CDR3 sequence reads CASSIKGLDLYEQYF.